These 9 T cell receptor beta chains share one sample of origin, sequenced in a study of blood T cell repertoires in COVID-19. Assay used: immunoSEQ multiplex PCR; TCRdb lists only in-frame clones, some missing. The profile shows tens of thousands of clones, under 85% of them singletons. Sequencing input: peripheral blood. Source of these receptors: a human donor in a cohort sampled during active COVID-19.

CDR3 amino acids: CAWSIQQGTNEKLFF. In nucleotides, the CDR3 is TGTGCCTGGAGTATCCAACAGGGGACTAATGAAAAACTGTTTTTT. The chain couples TRBV30 to TRBJ1-4; 7 bases are a match to TRBD1. J lost 2 bases, V lost 2 bases, and 5 bases had no gene match. This CDR3 has 15 residues. Germline loops: CDR1 GTSNPN, CDR2 SVGIG (reference sequence).

The chain is built from TRBV7-3 and TRBJ2-1; TRBD2 agrees at 9 bases. This CDR3 comprises 15 residues. Unmatched junction bases numbered 5, after V lost 4 bases and J lost 4 bases. Germline assignment: CDR1 SGHTA and CDR2 FQGTGA. CDR3 region: CASSSGTSRYNEQFF. CDR3 in DNA: TGTGCCAGCAGCTCGGGGACTAGCAGGTACAATGAGCAGTTCTTC.

The chain joins TRBV7-2 to TRBJ1-1, with D unresolved. V lost 5 bases and J 8 bases, leaving 12 bases between the germline ends. The CDR3 has 12 amino acids. The germline CDR1 and CDR2 sequences are SGHTA and FQGNSA. CDR3 sequence reads: CASSLLYSEAFF. The CDR3 DNA follows: TGTGCCAGCAGCCTACTGTACTCGGAAGCTTTCTTT.

DNA of the CDR3: TGTGCCAGCAGGAAGGGAGGGAACTATGGCTACACCTTC. It encodes CASRKGGNYGYTF. V gene TRBV27 combines with J gene TRBJ1-2, with D unresolved. Trimming shortened V by 6 bases and J by 2 bases, and 10 bases separated the two germline ends. In germline, CDR1 is MNHEY, CDR2 SMNVEV (reference sequence). The CDR3 has 13 amino acids.

The J gene is TRBJ1-6, the V gene TRBV4-1; possible D gene TRBD1, 6 bases. The germline V and J ends were trimmed by 0 bases and 9 bases, with 18 bases remaining between them. CDR3 size: 17 residues. Germline assignment: CDR1 MGHRA and CDR2 YSYEKL. The CDR3 spells CASSQDKRGQVGSPLHF. The CDR3 nucleotides are TGCGCCAGCAGCCAAGATAAAAGGGGACAAGTGGGTTCACCCCTCCACTTT.

A few counts support this clone. V and J are TRBV5-4 and TRBJ2-1; the match to TRBD2 covers 10 bases. Germline lookup yields CDR1 SGHNT and CDR2 YYREEE (reference sequence). The CDR3 totals 17 residues. Trimming cost V 0 bases and J 5 bases; bases outside gene matches: 8. The CDR3 DNA reads as TGTGCCAGCAGCTTGGTCTCTAGCGGGAGAACGAACAATGAGCAGTTCTTC. It is translated as CASSLVSSGRTNNEQFF.

The sample holds a few counts of this clone. The rearrangement links TRBV9 to TRBJ2-2; D perhaps matches TRBD2 (5 bases). The CDR3 runs 15 residues. Per the germline V gene, CDR1 is SGDLS and CDR2 is YYNGEE. Between the trimmed V and J ends, which lost 0 bases and 3 bases, there was a span of 9 bases. The CDR3 spells CASSVGSRDTGELFF. CDR3 DNA sequence: TGTGCCAGCAGCGTAGGATCGCGGGACACCGGGGAGCTGTTTTTT.

The gene calls are TRBV18 and TRBJ2-7; maybe TRBD2 (5 bases). The CDR3 is made up of 13 amino acids. Trimming took 0 bases from V and 6 from J, leaving 9 bases between them. Looked up from germline, CDR1 is KGHSH and CDR2 is LQKENI. This CDR3 is CASSPPVRGEQYF. CDR3 DNA: TGTGCCAGCTCACCACCTGTACGGGGCGAGCAGTACTTC.

This clone was picked up a small number of times. This CDR3 reads CASRPTGDSPLHF. The CDR3 DNA sequence: TGCGCCAGCAGACCCACAGGGGATTCACCCCTCCACTTT. The chain employs TRBV5-1 and TRBJ1-6, with 7 bases fitting TRBD1. The CDR3 sequence is 13 residues long. Unmatched junction bases numbered 4, after V lost 5 bases and J lost 8 bases. Germline V gives CDR1 SGHRS, CDR2 YFSETQ.